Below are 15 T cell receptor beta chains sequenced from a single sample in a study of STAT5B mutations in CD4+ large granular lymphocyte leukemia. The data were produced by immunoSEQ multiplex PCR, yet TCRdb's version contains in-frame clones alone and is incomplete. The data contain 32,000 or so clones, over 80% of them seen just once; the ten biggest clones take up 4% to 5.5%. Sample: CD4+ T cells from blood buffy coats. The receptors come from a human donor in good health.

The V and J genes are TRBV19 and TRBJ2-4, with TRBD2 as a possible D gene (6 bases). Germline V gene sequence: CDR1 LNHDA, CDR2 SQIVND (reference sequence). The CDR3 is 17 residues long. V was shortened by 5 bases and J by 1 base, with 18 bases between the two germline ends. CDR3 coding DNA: TGTGCCAGTAGTCCCGGGACTTTTAGGAGGGCCAAAAACATTCAGTACTTC. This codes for CASSPGTFRRAKNIQYF.

CDR3 loop: CASSVRSSGNTIYF. The CDR3 DNA reads as TGTGCCAGCAGCGTCAGGAGCTCTGGAAACACCATATATTTT. This chain uses TRBV13 with TRBJ1-3; unclear D gene. The CDR3 totals 14 residues. V lost 5 bases to trimming and J lost 0 bases, with 8 bases between them. Germline CDR1 reads PRHDT; CDR2 reads FYEKMQ (reference sequence).

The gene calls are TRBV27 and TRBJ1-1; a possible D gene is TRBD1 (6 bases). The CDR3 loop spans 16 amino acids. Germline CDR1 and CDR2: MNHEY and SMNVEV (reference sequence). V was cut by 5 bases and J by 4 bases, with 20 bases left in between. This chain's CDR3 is CASSTFPVRGGTEAFF. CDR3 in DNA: TGTGCCAGCAGTACTTTTCCCGTCAGGGGTGGCACTGAAGCTTTCTTT.

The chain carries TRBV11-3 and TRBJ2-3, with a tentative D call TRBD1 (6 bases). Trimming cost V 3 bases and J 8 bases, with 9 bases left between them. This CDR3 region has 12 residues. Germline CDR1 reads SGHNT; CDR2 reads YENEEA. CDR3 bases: TGTGCCAGCAGCTTGACAGGAGGTACGCAGTATTTT. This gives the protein CASSLTGGTQYF.

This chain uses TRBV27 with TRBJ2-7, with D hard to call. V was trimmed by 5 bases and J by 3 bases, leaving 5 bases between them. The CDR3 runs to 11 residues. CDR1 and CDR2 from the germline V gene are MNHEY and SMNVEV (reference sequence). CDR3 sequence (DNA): TGTGCCAGCAGTGGCCTCTACGAGCAGTACTTC. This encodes CASSGLYEQYF.

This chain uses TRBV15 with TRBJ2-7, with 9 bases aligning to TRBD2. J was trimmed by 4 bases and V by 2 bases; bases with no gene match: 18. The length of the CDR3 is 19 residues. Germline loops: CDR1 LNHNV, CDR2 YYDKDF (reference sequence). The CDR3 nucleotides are TGTGCCACCAGCAGAAAAAAGAGCTTGACTAGCGGCTTAGAGTACGAGCAGTACTTC. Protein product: CATSRKKSLTSGLEYEQYF.

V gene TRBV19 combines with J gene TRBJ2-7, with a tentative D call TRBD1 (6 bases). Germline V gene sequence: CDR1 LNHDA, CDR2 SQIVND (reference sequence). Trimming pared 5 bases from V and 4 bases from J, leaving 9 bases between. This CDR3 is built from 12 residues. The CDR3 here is CASSSRGYEQYF. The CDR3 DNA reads TGTGCCAGTAGTTCCAGGGGTTACGAGCAGTACTTC.

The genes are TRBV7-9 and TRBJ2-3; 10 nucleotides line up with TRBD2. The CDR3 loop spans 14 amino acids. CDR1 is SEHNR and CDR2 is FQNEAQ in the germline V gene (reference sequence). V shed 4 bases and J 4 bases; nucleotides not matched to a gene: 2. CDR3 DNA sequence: TGTGCCAGCAGCTGGAGCGGGAGGGCAGATACGCAGTATTTT. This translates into CASSWSGRADTQYF. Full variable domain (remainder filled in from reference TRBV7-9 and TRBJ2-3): DTGVSQNPRHKITKRGQNVTFRCDPISEHNRLYWYRQTLGQGPEFLTYFQNEAQLEKSRLLSDRFSAERPKGSFSTLEIQRTEQGDSAMYLCASSWSGRADTQYFGPGTRLTVL.

The CDR3 sequence is CASREGTVNQPQHF. As DNA, the CDR3 is TGTGCCAGCAGGGAAGGGACGGTCAATCAGCCCCAGCATTTT. V and J are TRBV7-8 and TRBJ1-5; tentative D call: TRBD1 (5 bases). Germline CDR1 reads SGHVS; CDR2 reads FQNEAQ. Trimming removed 6 bases at V and 3 bases at J, with 12 bases between. The CDR3 has 14 amino acids.

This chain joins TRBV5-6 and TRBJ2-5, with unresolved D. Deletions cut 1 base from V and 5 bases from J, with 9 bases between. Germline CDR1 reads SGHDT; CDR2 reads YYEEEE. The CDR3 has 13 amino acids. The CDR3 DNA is TGTGCCAGCAGCTTGATGGAGACGGAGACCCAGTACTTC. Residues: CASSLMETETQYF.

In DNA, the CDR3 is TGTGCCAGTAGTATCCGAGGTGCTAGCGGCTACGAGCAGTACTTC. Translating gives CASSIRGASGYEQYF. The chain carries TRBV19 and TRBJ2-7, with 7 nucleotides matching TRBD2. Germline CDR1 is LNHDA and CDR2 is SQIVND (reference sequence). V dropped 3 bases and J dropped 3; count of bases not matched to a gene: 8. The CDR3 spans 15 residues.

The CDR3 protein is CASSKVRGSSGNTIYF. In nucleotides, the CDR3 is TGTGCCAGTAGTAAGGTCAGGGGGAGCTCTGGAAACACCATATATTTT. This chain uses TRBV19 with TRBJ1-3, with TRBD1 identical over 7 bases. The V gene's germline CDR1 is LNHDA and CDR2 SQIVND (reference sequence). The CDR3 runs to 16 residues. V lost 4 bases, J lost 0 bases, and 6 bases stayed unmatched.

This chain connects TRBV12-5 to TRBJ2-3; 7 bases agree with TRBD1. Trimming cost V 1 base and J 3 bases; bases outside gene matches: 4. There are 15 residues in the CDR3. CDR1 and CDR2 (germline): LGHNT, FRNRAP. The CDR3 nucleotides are TGTGCTAGTGGTTTGGGGACAGGAAGGACAGATACGCAGTATTTT. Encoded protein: CASGLGTGRTDTQYF.

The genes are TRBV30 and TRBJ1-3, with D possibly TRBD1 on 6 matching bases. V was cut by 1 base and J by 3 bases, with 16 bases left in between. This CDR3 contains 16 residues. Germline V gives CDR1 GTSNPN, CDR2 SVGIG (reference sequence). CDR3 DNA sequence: TGTGCCTGGAGTGCCGGGCAGGGGCGCGGTGGAAACACCATATATTTT. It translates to CAWSAGQGRGGNTIYF.

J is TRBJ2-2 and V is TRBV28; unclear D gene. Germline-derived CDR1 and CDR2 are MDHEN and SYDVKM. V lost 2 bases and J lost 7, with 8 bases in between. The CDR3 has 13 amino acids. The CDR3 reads CASSLGWVGELFF. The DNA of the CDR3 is TGTGCCAGCAGTTTAGGATGGGTCGGGGAGCTGTTTTTT.